The T cell receptor beta chain under discussion was sequenced for a study of T cells in Graves' hyperthyroidism and ophthalmopathy. For the study at large: It was at initial diagnosis, before any treatment, that peripheral blood was collected. The study's findings and limits: By a 13 V-J model, ophthalmopathy was set apart from stable hyperthyroidism.

Amplification of TCR beta CDR3 regions used RNA as the template. During a first-round RT-PCR of the TCR CDR3, the HTBI primer set was used. TCRdb fed the multiplex PCR reads into MiXCR, producing one record per CDR3 protein. This sample has hundreds of thousands of distinct CDR3 sequences, with 13% to 15% found just once. This clonotype was seen only a few times. Its cognate antigen is unknown. Exclusion criteria comprised uncontrolled infection, other autoimmune disease, pregnancy or lactation. Diagnoses were established using clinical symptoms, serum thyroxine and TRAb, thyroid ultrasound and orbital computed tomography. From germline, CDR1 is GTSNPN and CDR2 SVGIG (reference sequence). The CDR3 contains 14 residues. The V end was cut by 5 bases, the J end by 3 bases, with 15 bases between.

The source material was blood. The chain uses TRBV30 and TRBJ2-3; D might be TRBD2 (5 bases). This TCR derives from a woman younger than 35 with Graves' hyperthyroidism. The CDR3 loop reads CAWAWGAVTDTQYF. CDR3 nucleotides: TGTGCCTGGGCTTGGGGAGCGGTTACAGATACGCAGTATTTT.